The text below deals with one T cell receptor (beta chain). As yet, its antigen is unknown. V lost 8 bases and J lost 1; bases outside the gene matches: 9. This CDR3 region has 15 residues. Germline values: CDR1 SGHRS, CDR2 YFSETQ. This record comes from a study of shared clonotypes between healthy human individuals. Study observations and caveats: Sharing across a few donors was seen in around 5.1% of naive CD4 clonotypes.

Assay used: immunoSEQ multiplex PCR; TCRdb lists only in-frame clones, some missing. The sample has some 2,000,000 clones, over 85% seen once; the top ten hold roughly 0.13%. This TCR came from a man aged 18 to 30 in good health. The chain couples TRBV5-1 to TRBJ2-7; 10 bases are shared with TRBD1. Sequencing input: naive CD4+ T cells sorted from blood. Regarding subset: CD45RA+ positively selected. The DNA for the CDR3 is TGCGCCAGTTGTTCCGGGACAGGGGTATCCTACGAGCAGTACTTC. Protein product: CASCSGTGVSYEQYF.